This T cell receptor (beta chain) was sequenced in a study of early T cells in non-severe SARS-CoV-2 infection. Unique molecular identifiers were affixed to single, distinct cDNA molecules. TCRdb redid the calling of the 5' RACE reads with MiXCR, one entry per CDR3 protein. The sample has 80,000 or so distinct CDR3 sequences, 15% seen once. The CDR3 is made up of 16 amino acids. The J segment lost 5 bases and the V segment lost 4 bases, leaving 13 bases of the junction unmatched. The V gene's germline CDR1 is SGDLS and CDR2 YYNGEE. This clonotype was counted between two and nine times. Sequencing used whole blood. The sequence was collected from an adult who was a healthcare worker with PCR-confirmed SARS-CoV-2 infection or an uninfected control (not recorded which). The rearrangement links TRBV9 to TRBJ2-5; 8 bases align to TRBD1. The CDR3 sequence is CASSRQRANRGETQYF. In DNA, the CDR3 is TGTGCCAGCAGCCGCCAACGAGCCAACAGGGGGGAGACCCAGTACTTC.